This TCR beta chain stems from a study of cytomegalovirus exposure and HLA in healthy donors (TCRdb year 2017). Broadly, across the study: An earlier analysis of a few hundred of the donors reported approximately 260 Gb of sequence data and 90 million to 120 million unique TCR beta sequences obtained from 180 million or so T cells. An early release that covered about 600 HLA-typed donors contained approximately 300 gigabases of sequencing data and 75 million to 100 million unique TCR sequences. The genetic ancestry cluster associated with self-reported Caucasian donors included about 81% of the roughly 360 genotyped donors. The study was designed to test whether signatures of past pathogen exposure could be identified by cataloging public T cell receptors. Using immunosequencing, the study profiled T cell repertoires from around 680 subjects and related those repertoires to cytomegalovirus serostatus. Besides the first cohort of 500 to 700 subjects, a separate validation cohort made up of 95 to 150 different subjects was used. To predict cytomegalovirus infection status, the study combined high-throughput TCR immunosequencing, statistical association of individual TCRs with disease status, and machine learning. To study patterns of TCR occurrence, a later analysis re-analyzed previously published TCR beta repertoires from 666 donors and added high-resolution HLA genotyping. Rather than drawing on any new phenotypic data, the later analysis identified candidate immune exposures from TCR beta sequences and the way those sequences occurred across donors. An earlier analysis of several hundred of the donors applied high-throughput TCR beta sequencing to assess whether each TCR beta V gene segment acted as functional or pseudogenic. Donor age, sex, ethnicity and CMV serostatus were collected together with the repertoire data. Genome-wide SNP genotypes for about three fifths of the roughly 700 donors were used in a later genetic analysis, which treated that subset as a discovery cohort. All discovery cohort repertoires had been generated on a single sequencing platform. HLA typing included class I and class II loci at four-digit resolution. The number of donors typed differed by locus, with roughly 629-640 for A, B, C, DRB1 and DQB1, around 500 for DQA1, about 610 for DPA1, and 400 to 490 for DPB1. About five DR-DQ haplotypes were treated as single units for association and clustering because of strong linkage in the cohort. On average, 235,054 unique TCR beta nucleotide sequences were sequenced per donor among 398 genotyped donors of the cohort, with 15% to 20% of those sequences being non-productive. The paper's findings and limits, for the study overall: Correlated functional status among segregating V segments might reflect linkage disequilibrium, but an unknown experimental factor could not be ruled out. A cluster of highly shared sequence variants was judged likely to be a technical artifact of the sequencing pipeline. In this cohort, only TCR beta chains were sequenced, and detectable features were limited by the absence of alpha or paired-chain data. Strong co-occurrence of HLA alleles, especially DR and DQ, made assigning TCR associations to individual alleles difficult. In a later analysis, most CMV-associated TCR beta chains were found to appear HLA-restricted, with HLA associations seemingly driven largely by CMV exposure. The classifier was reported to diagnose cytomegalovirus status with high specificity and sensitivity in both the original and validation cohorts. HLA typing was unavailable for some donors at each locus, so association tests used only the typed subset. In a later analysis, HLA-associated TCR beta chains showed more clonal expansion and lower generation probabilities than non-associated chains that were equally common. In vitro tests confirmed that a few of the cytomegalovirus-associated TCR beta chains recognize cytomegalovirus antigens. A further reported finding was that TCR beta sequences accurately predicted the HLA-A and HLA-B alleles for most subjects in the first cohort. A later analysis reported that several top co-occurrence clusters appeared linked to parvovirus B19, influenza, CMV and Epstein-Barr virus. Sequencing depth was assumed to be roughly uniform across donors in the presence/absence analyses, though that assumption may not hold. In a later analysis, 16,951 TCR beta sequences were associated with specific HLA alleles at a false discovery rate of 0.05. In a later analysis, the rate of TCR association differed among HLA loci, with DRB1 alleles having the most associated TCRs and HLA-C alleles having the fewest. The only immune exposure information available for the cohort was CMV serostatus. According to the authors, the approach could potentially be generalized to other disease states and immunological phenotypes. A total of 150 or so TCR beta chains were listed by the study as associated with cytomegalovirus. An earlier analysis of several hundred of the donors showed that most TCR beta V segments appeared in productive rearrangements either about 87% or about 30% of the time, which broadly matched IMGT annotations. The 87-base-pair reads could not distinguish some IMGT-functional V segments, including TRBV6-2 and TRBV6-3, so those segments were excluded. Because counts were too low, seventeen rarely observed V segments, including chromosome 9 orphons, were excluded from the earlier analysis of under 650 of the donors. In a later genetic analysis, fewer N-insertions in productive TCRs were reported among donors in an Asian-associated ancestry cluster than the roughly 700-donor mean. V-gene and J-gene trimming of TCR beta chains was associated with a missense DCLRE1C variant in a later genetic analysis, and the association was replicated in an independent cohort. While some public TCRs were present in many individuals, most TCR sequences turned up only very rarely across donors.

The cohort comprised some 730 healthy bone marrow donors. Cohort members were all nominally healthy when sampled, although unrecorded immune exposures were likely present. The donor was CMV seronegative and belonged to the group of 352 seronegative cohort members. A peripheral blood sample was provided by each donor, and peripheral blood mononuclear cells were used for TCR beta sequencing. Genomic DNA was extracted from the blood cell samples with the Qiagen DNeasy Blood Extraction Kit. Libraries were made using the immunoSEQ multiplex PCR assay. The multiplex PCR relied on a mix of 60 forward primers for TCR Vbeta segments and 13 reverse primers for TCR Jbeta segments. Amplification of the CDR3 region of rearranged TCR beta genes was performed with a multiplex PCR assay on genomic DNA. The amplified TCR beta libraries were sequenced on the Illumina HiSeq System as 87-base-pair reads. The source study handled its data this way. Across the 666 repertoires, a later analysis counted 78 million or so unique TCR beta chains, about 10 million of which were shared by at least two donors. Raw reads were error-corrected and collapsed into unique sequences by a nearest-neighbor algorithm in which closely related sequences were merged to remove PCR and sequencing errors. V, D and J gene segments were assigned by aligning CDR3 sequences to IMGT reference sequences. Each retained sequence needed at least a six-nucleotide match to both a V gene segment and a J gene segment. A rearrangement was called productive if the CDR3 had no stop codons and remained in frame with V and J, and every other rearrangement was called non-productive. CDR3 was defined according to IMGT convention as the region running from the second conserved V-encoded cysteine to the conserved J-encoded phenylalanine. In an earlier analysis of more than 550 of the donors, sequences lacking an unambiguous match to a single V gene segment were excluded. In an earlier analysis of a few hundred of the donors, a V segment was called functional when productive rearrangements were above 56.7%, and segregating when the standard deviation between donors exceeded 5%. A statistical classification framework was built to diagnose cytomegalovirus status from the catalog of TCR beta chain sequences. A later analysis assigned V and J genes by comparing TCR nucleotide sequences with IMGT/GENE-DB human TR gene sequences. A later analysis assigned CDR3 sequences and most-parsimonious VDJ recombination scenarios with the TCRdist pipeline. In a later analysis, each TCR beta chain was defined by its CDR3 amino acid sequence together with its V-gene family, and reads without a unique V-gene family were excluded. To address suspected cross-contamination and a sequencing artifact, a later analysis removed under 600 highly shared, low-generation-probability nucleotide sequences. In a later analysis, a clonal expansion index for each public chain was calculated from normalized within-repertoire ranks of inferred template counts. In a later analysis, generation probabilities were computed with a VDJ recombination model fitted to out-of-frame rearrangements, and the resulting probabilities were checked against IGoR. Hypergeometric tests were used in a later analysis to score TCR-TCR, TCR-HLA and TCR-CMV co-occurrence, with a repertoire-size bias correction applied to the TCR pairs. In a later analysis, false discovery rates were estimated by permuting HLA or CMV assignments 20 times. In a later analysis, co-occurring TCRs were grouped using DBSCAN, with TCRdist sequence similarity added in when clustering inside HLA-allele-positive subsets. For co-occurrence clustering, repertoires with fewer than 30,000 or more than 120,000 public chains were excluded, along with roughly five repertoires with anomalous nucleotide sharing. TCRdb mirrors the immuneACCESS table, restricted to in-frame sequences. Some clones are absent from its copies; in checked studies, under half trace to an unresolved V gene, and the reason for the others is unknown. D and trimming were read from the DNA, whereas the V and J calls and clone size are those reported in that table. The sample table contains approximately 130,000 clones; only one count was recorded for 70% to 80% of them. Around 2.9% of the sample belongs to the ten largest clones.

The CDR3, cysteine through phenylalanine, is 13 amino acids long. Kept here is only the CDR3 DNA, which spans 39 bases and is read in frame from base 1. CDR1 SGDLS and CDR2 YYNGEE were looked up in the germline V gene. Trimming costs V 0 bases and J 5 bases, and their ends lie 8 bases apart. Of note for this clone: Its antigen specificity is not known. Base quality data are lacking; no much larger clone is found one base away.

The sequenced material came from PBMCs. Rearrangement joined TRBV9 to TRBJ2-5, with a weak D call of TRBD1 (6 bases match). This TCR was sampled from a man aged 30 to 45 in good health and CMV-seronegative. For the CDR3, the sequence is CASSVGTAETQYF. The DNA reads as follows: TGTGCCAGCAGCGTAGGGACAGCGGAGACCCAGTACTTC.